This TCR beta chain was sequenced during a study of blood T cell repertoires in COVID-19. In the study's own analysis: Amplification of reference gene primers provided the estimated nucleated cell counts. The protocol was immunoSEQ multiplex PCR, while the TCRdb copy is restricted to in-frame clones and leaves out a portion. V and J calls and clone size are copied from that table; D and trimming were computed from the DNA. Of some 79,000 clones detected, approximately 90% appear once; the ten largest clones hold approximately 15%. Germline CDR1 is MDHEN and CDR2 is SYDVKM. Trimming took 6 bases from V and 4 from J; bases not matched to a gene: 17. CDR3 length: 19 residues.

The clonotype was recovered from a man aged 65 to 85 with active or convalescent COVID-19. Sample: peripheral blood. The V gene is TRBV28, the J gene TRBJ2-7; 14 nucleotides line up with TRBD2. CDR3 sequence reads: CASRHPGTSGREYLYEQYF. In DNA form, the CDR3 reads TGTGCCAGCAGACACCCCGGGACTAGCGGGAGAGAGTACCTATACGAGCAGTACTTC.